This record covers a single T cell receptor beta chain. The method was immunoSEQ multiplex PCR; TCRdb's version includes in-frame clones alone and lacks a portion of them. Counted here are fewer than 40,000 clones, approximately 75% occurring once; the ten biggest clones make up about a quarter. This CDR3 has 13 residues. Germline CDR1 SGDLS, CDR2 YYNGEE. V lost 0 bases, J lost 6 bases, and 7 bases lay in between. This specimen comes from a study of radiotherapy plus CTLA-4 blockade in lung cancer. Whole-study context: Under 20% of patients responded objectively, and about 32% achieved disease control.

The chain links TRBV9 to TRBJ2-1; D call uncertain. Material: peripheral blood, obtained from a patient treated with radiotherapy plus ipilimumab. This clonotype was obtained from a human donor with non-small cell lung cancer that progressed on radiotherapy plus ipilimumab. CDR3 amino acids: CASSVAIGNEQFF. The CDR3 DNA is TGTGCCAGCAGCGTAGCTATCGGCAATGAGCAGTTCTTC.